The 3 T cell receptor beta chains reported below all come from one sample, sequenced in a study of shared clonotypes between healthy human individuals. TCRdb's table, derived via immunoSEQ multiplex PCR, lists solely in-frame clones and lacks some. Of 2 million to 3 million clones listed, under 95% were seen once; the top ten hold 0.36%. The sequencing sample was made of naive CD4+ T cells from PBMCs. The subset denotes: CD45RA+ positively selected. The receptor set was obtained from a man between 18 and 29 years old in good health. Some clones in this sample may be carry-over from other donors' samples.

Points on this clone: Different DNA sequences within this sample yield the same CDR3. The chain joins TRBV18 to TRBJ1-1; D not resolved. Trimming stripped 4 bases from V and 3 bases from J, with 9 bases between. The germline V gene encodes CDR1 KGHSH and CDR2 LQKENI. This CDR3 region has 13 residues. The DNA for the CDR3 is TGTGCCAGCTCACGCTCCTTGGACACTGAAGCTTTCTTT. This encodes CASSRSLDTEAFF.

CDR3 in DNA: TGTGCCAGCAGCTTGGTGGTGGAGCAGCCCCAGCATTTT. It is translated as CASSLVVEQPQHF. J is TRBJ1-5 and V is TRBV11-2; D unresolved. This CDR3 has 13 residues. Germline V lookup: CDR1 SGHAT, CDR2 FQNNGV. Trimming pared 3 bases from V and 7 bases from J, leaving 10 bases between.

The rearrangement links TRBV2 to TRBJ2-3; TRBD1 aligns across 9 bases. The germline V gene encodes CDR1 SNHLY and CDR2 FYNNEI. Trimming at V came to 7 bases and at J to 4 bases, leaving 6 bases not matched to a gene. The CDR3 has 14 amino acids. CDR3 loop: CASTRDRASDTQYF. In DNA, the CDR3 is TGTGCCAGCACGAGGGACAGGGCCTCAGATACGCAGTATTTT. The full variable domain, completed using reference TRBV2 and TRBJ2-3, is EPEVTQTPSHQVTQMGQEVILRCVPISNHLYFYWYRQILGQKVEFLVSFYNNEISEKSEIFDDQFSVERPDGSNFTLKIRSTKLEDSAMYFCASTRDRASDTQYFGPGTRLTVL.